The present T cell receptor beta chain was sequenced within a study of blood T cell repertoires in COVID-19. Here immunoSEQ multiplex PCR was the method, and the copy in TCRdb shows in-frame clones only, minus some. The profile shows roughly 250,000 clones, 85% to 90% of them singletons. Participants had their cohort set by participant-reported clinical history. Trimming stripped 0 bases from V and 2 bases from J, with 13 bases between. The CDR3 runs to 16 residues. In germline, CDR1 is SGDLS, CDR2 YYNGEE. The receptor comes from a woman in her fifties or sixties who had recovered from COVID-19. The rearrangement joins TRBV9 to TRBJ2-3; D may be TRBD1 (5 bases). The sample comprised PBMCs or T cells enriched from blood (not recorded which). The CDR3 nucleotides are TGTGCCAGCAGCGTAGCCGGCAGGGTAATCACAGATACGCAGTATTTT. This codes for CASSVAGRVITDTQYF. The full variable domain, completed using reference TRBV9 and TRBJ2-3, is DSGVTQTPKHLITATGQRVTLRCSPRSGDLSVYWYQQSLDQGLQFLIQYYNGEERAKGNILERFSAQQFPDLHSELNLSSLELGDSALYFCASSVAGRVITDTQYFGPGTRLTVL.